Below, one T cell receptor beta chain is given with its context. What it binds is not known. This CDR3 is 13 amino acids long. V shed 4 bases and J shed 4 bases, with 10 bases lying between them. Germline V gene data show CDR1 as MNHEY and CDR2 as SMNVEV (reference sequence). The source of the sample is a study of cytomegalovirus exposure and HLA in healthy donors. Study in general: An earlier analysis found around 120 million unique TCR beta sequences from approximately 170 million T cells.

Use of 60 Vbeta and 13 Jbeta primers characterized the PCR. Here immunoSEQ multiplex PCR was the method, and the copy in TCRdb shows in-frame clones only, minus some. The sample gives around 140,000 clones, 60% to 85% of which show up once; 7% is in the top ten. Study observations and caveats: Analysis performed later showed TCR beta chains linked to HLA being more clonally expanded than equally common others. Later analysis identified 17,000 or so TCR beta sequences associated with HLA alleles, using a false discovery rate threshold of 0.05.

The sequenced sample consisted of PBMCs. This TCR came from a young man in good health and CMV-seronegative. The chain carries TRBV27 and TRBJ1-2; D is perhaps TRBD1 (5 bases). The CDR3 is CASSYRTGYGYTF. CDR3 DNA: TGTGCCAGCAGTTATCGTACAGGCTATGGCTACACCTTC.